This is a list of T cell receptor beta chains from one sample in a study of T cell responses to AZD1222 COVID-19 vaccine. Only in-frame clones appear in the TCRdb table, and some are missing; sequencing was by immunoSEQ multiplex PCR. The top ten clones hold around 8% of a sample with about 150,000 clones, 80% to 90% of them seen once. The sequences come from peripheral blood, collected on day 0 of AZD1222 vaccination. The receptor source for this set is an adult in good health. The conserved cysteine and the conserved F or W are not part of the CDR3 here. Each record gives: V gene, clone size, CDR3 length, J gene, CDR3 protein. Rows may omit the clone size; those that give it use once, few, many or a size class.

v_call: TRBV19
clone_size: few
cdr3_length: 13
j_call: TRBJ1-6
cdr3_aa: ASSRQGLYRSPLH

v_call: TRBV14
clone_size: .
cdr3_length: 15
j_call: TRBJ2-3
cdr3_aa: ASSPGLGLAGGDTQY

v_call: TRBV19
clone_size: .
cdr3_length: 12
j_call: TRBJ2-7
cdr3_aa: ASSITLRHYEQY

v_call: TRBV5-1
clone_size: .
cdr3_length: 12
j_call: TRBJ2-5
cdr3_aa: ASSLATGEETQY

v_call: TRBV11-2
clone_size: .
cdr3_length: 13
j_call: TRBJ1-1
cdr3_aa: ASSFGTGVNTEAF

v_call: TRBV5-1
clone_size: .
cdr3_length: 14
j_call: TRBJ2-4
cdr3_aa: ASSLGGQDSQNIQY

v_call: TRBV9
clone_size: .
cdr3_length: 12
j_call: TRBJ1-3
cdr3_aa: ASSPWQQGDTIY

v_call: TRBV5-4
clone_size: .
cdr3_length: 14
j_call: TRBJ2-1
cdr3_aa: ASSRITVEGGDEQF

v_call: TRBV3-1/TRBV3-2
clone_size: .
cdr3_length: 12
j_call: TRBJ1-1
cdr3_aa: ASSQGGPDTEAF

v_call: TRBV5-1
clone_size: few
cdr3_length: 13
j_call: TRBJ2-7
cdr3_aa: ASSPEGQGTYEQY

v_call: TRBV15
clone_size: once
cdr3_length: 17
j_call: TRBJ2-3
cdr3_aa: ATSRDRSGEGAYTDTQY

v_call: TRBV6-5
clone_size: .
cdr3_length: 9
j_call: TRBJ2-7
cdr3_aa: ASSFDYEQY

v_call: TRBV21-1
clone_size: .
cdr3_length: 11
j_call: TRBJ1-1
cdr3_aa: ASSGTASFEAF

v_call: TRBV6-1
clone_size: .
cdr3_length: 13
j_call: TRBJ1-1
cdr3_aa: ASSKAMTGNTEAF

v_call: TRBV11-2
clone_size: .
cdr3_length: 13
j_call: TRBJ1-6
cdr3_aa: ASSSQTSSNSPLH

v_call: TRBV4-2
clone_size: .
cdr3_length: 13
j_call: TRBJ1-1
cdr3_aa: ASSPSPRLNTEAF

v_call: TRBV7-8
clone_size: .
cdr3_length: 14
j_call: TRBJ2-1
cdr3_aa: ASSLNPDPGVNEQF

v_call: TRBV6-5
clone_size: .
cdr3_length: 12
j_call: TRBJ2-3
cdr3_aa: ASSRAALTDTQY

v_call: TRBV6-5
clone_size: few
cdr3_length: 13
j_call: TRBJ1-2
cdr3_aa: ASSLTNRGNYGYT

v_call: TRBV7-9
clone_size: .
cdr3_length: 14
j_call: TRBJ1-6
cdr3_aa: ASSYGAQGYNSPLH

v_call: TRBV10-3
clone_size: .
cdr3_length: 11
j_call: TRBJ1-5
cdr3_aa: AISGTDGQPQH

v_call: TRBV11-2
clone_size: .
cdr3_length: 11
j_call: TRBJ1-3
cdr3_aa: ASSAPSGNTIY

v_call: TRBV6-5
clone_size: .
cdr3_length: 12
j_call: TRBJ1-4
cdr3_aa: ASRLRGTNEKLF

v_call: TRBV28
clone_size: .
cdr3_length: 13
j_call: TRBJ2-7
cdr3_aa: AGPITKRGHYEQY

v_call: TRBV7-2
clone_size: .
cdr3_length: 13
j_call: TRBJ2-7
cdr3_aa: ASSLEAGGSYEQY

v_call: TRBV5-1
clone_size: .
cdr3_length: 13
j_call: TRBJ2-2
cdr3_aa: ASSLVGQGTGELF

v_call: TRBV4-2
clone_size: few
cdr3_length: 13
j_call: TRBJ1-2
cdr3_aa: ASSQEGTGTYGYT

v_call: TRBV7-9
clone_size: .
cdr3_length: 11
j_call: TRBJ2-7
cdr3_aa: ASSLATTYEQY

v_call: TRBV7-2
clone_size: .
cdr3_length: 13
j_call: TRBJ1-1
cdr3_aa: ASSLKGQGNTEAF

v_call: TRBV11-2
clone_size: .
cdr3_length: 14
j_call: TRBJ2-1
cdr3_aa: ASSLGSLAGLDEQF

v_call: TRBV5-4
clone_size: .
cdr3_length: 15
j_call: TRBJ2-1
cdr3_aa: ASSLAAGGPTYNEQF

v_call: TRBV6-5
clone_size: once
cdr3_length: 12
j_call: TRBJ1-3
cdr3_aa: ASSSGYSGNTIY

v_call: TRBV5-6
clone_size: .
cdr3_length: 11
j_call: TRBJ2-7
cdr3_aa: ASSLGQIYEQY

v_call: TRBV14
clone_size: .
cdr3_length: 13
j_call: TRBJ2-3
cdr3_aa: ASSRQGAHTDTQY

v_call: TRBV14
clone_size: .
cdr3_length: 12
j_call: TRBJ1-2
cdr3_aa: ASSPVNGAYGYT

v_call: TRBV3-1/TRBV3-2
clone_size: .
cdr3_length: 16
j_call: TRBJ1-4
cdr3_aa: ASSHSSFTGTGREKLF

v_call: TRBV10-2
clone_size: few
cdr3_length: 10
j_call: TRBJ1-2
cdr3_aa: AGGGGGYGYT

v_call: TRBV3-1/TRBV3-2
clone_size: .
cdr3_length: 10
j_call: TRBJ2-1
cdr3_aa: ASSQGSIKQF

v_call: TRBV20-1
clone_size: .
cdr3_length: 9
j_call: TRBJ1-5
cdr3_aa: SAKGSQPQH

v_call: TRBV27
clone_size: .
cdr3_length: 9
j_call: TRBJ2-7
cdr3_aa: ATRIHHEQY

v_call: TRBV7-2
clone_size: .
cdr3_length: 13
j_call: TRBJ2-7
cdr3_aa: ASSLASGGAYEQY

v_call: TRBV5-4
clone_size: few
cdr3_length: 14
j_call: TRBJ2-3
cdr3_aa: ASSLAGGLSRDTQY

v_call: TRBV9
clone_size: .
cdr3_length: 13
j_call: TRBJ1-1
cdr3_aa: ASSVLDSLNTEAF

v_call: TRBV30
clone_size: once
cdr3_length: 14
j_call: TRBJ2-3
cdr3_aa: AWSVGGPVNTDTQY